In this sample, the clone carrying this T cell receptor (beta chain) turned up once. The CDR3 runs 17 residues. Germline V CDR1 and CDR2: KGHSH, LQKENI. Between the trimmed V and J ends, which lost 3 bases and 4 bases, there was a span of 21 bases. TCRdb keeps only in-frame clones here, not all; method: immunoSEQ multiplex PCR. The table lists about 61,000 clones, 86% of them singletons. The sample originates from a study of OX40 agonist ivuxolimab in advanced cancers. The chain has TRBV18 and TRBJ1-1; D unclear. The sample consisted of CD4+ or CD8+ T cells sorted from blood, taken in a trial of the OX40 agonist ivuxolimab. This receptor was obtained from an adult with an advanced solid tumor such as melanoma, head and neck, liver or kidney cancer. The CDR3 coding sequence is TGTGCCAGCTCACCGGGCAAAGTCCCCCTAGGTGGCACTGAAGCTTTCTTT. It codes for CASSPGKVPLGGTEAFF.